The T cell receptor beta chain described here comes from a study of blood T cells in healthy people across ages (dated by TCRdb to about 2015). As for the study more broadly: In model experiments, roughly one uniquely barcoded TCR beta cDNA molecule per two T cells was captured by template switching. Using deep sequencing normalized with unique cDNA molecular identifiers, the study measured how TCR beta repertoire diversity changes with age. Four age groups were formed from the donors: young (average approximately 17 years), middle-aged (approximately 40), aged (around 68) and long-lived (82). Donors of different ages were randomly distributed across sequencing lanes to avoid experimental bias. The study analyzed two additional independent replicas of 1 million unique cDNA reads from the same blood draw for two donors, one aged 18 to 30 and one aged 80 or older. Here is what the overall study found, with its caveats: Compared with the aged group, the long-lived group had more naive CD4+ T cells, fewer expanded clones and increased TCR diversity, suggesting age selection. Donor CMV infection status was unknown, potentially confounding age-related changes in expanded clonotypes. As age increased, observed TCR beta diversity per million T cells dropped in a roughly linear way, and a significant reduction was already evident by age 40. Bulk unsorted PBMC profiling prevented conclusive comparison of naive and antigen-experienced compartments. The percentage of naive T cells measured by flow cytometry correlated strongly with observed TCR beta diversity. Total diversity estimates from one million sequenced T cells were considered lower bounds and underestimates.

Systemically healthy Caucasian individuals from Russia, approximately 39 in total and aged about 6 to 95 years, were included as donors. Each donor gave roughly 9.5 milliliters of peripheral blood, collected into EDTA-treated Vacutainer tubes. Ficoll-Paque density-gradient centrifugation was used to isolate PBMCs, with at least 6.5 million obtained per sample. Trizol reagent was used to extract total RNA from the PBMCs, yielding at least 6 micrograms per sample. Naive CD45RAhigh/CD27high T cell percentages were measured by flow cytometry on a PBMC aliquot from every donor. The library was produced with 5' RACE. A second about 7 to 11 cycle PCR used a sample-barcoded 5' primer and a J-beta primer mix. Each TCR beta cDNA molecule received a unique molecular identifier from a template-switch 5' adaptor carrying 12 random nucleotides. Each sample yielded at least 2.5 million CDR3-containing paired-end reads. First-strand cDNA was synthesized from all RNA with the Mint cDNA synthesis kit, primed by a TRBC-specific oligonucleotide. After uracil-DNA glycosylase treatment, a first 18-cycle PCR used universal primers M1SS and BC2_uni_R on all cDNA. Turning to the authors' computational methods: Each sample was normalized by randomly selecting 1 million high-quality reads, each carrying a distinct molecular identifier. Reads sharing molecular identifiers were discarded rather than binned into consensus sequences. MiTCR, set to a Q25 quality threshold and the strictest error-elimination algorithm, was used for CDR3 identification, clonotype clustering and error correction. A nonparametric unseen species model with Euler transformation was used to estimate a lower bound on total TCR beta diversity. TCRdb reprocessing: public reads trimmed at Q25 with fastp, clones called with MiXCR, in-frame beta chains kept. CDR3 protein sequences are deduplicated, and each keeps its most common genes and DNA. Clone size and V and J calls follow TCRdb, not the original study. Within this sample are around 2 million distinct CDR3 sequences, with more than 35% of them counted one time only. Together, the top ten hold about 21% of the sample.

On this clonotype: Its cognate antigen has yet to be identified. Base qualities are not recorded, but no much larger clone differs from it by a single base.

Sequencing input: blood. The TCR was taken from a human donor in good health.

The DNA is TGTGCCAGCAGTGAACACCCAGATTATGGCTACACCTTC. Translated, this gives CASSEHPDYGYTF. The V and J segments used are TRBV6-1 and TRBJ1-2, with the D gene not confidently named. From the cysteine through the phenylalanine, the CDR3 covers 13 amino acids. Of the read, only the CDR3 DNA is kept; its 39 bases are in frame from base 1. Reading the germline V gene gives CDR1 MNHNS and CDR2 SASEGT. Trimming at the junction amounts to 2 bases on V and 5 bases on J, and the germline ends lie 9 bases apart.